The TCR beta chain under discussion was sequenced for a study of T cell responses to AZD1222 COVID-19 vaccine. Germline loops: CDR1 SGHDN, CDR2 FVKESK. V was shortened by 5 bases and J by 0 bases, with 15 bases between the two germline ends. The CDR3 length is 16 residues. The study, taken as a whole, reports: Most donors were white British and more were female, and clonal diversity was possibly underestimated. Just a handful of AZD1222 recipients were seropositive at baseline.

Worth noting for this clone: What it recognizes is unknown.

Some clones are missing from TCRdb's copy, which holds only in-frame ones; the method was immunoSEQ multiplex PCR. The data show around 160,000 clones, around nine tenths seen once. This receptor was taken from an adult in good health. V usage is TRBV14 and J usage is TRBJ2-3, with D tentatively TRBD2 (5 bases). The material was peripheral blood, obtained on day 0 of AZD1222 vaccination. Written as DNA, the CDR3 is TGTGCCAGCAGCTTACAGACTAACCCTAGCACAGATACGCAGTATTTT. It specifies CASSLQTNPSTDTQYF.